Below, 4 T cell receptor beta chains from the same sample are listed, as sequenced in a study of T cells in women clearing cervical HPV infection. The table came from immunoSEQ multiplex PCR; TCRdb's copy has only in-frame clones and leaves some out. Its clone listing holds about 40,000 clones. Specimen: blood buffy coat. These receptors were collected from a woman between 18 and 69 years old with a cervical HPV16 infection that either progressed to CIN3+ or cleared (not recorded which).

Points on this clone: The missing CDR3 end, 3 residues past where the read stops, is filled in from the germline J gene. The J gene is TRBJ2-3, the V gene TRBV7-6; the D is unclear. Trimming cost V 5 bases and J 2 bases, with 8 bases left between them. The CDR3 runs 13 residues. The germline V gene has CDR1 SGHVS and CDR2 FNYEAQ. CDR3 bases read: TGTGCCAGCAGCCTAAGCCCCACAGATACG. Its translation: CASSLSPTDT. The whole CDR3 sequence reads CASSLSPTDTQYF.

Worth noting for this clone: The sequenced fragment ends 3 residues before the CDR3 boundary, so the rest is inferred from the germline J gene. The rearrangement joins TRBV19 to TRBJ2-2; a possible D gene is TRBD1 (5 bases). Germline V gives CDR1 LNHDA, CDR2 SQIVND (reference sequence). This CDR3 is built from 16 residues. Here the CDR3 reads CASSIEGYSGANVLFF. The CDR3 DNA, read in part, is TGTGCCAGTAGTATAGAGGGCTACTCTGGGGCCAACGTG.

Remarks on this clone: The read ends 3 residues early relative to the CDR3; the germline J gene fills the gap. The chain couples TRBV7-9 to TRBJ2-3; a weak D match, TRBD2 (5 bases). The ends were cut back, 3 bases at V and 6 bases at J, with 13 bases in the middle. The CDR3 extends over 14 amino acids. Germline assignment: CDR1 SEHNR and CDR2 FQNEAQ (reference sequence). The CDR3 DNA, read in part, is TGTGCCAGCAGCTTGGGCCGGGGTTCGGATACG. It codes for CASSLGRGSDT. The whole CDR3 region reads CASSLGRGSDTQYF.

Comments on this clone: The read falls 3 residues short of the CDR3 end, and the missing part is taken from the germline J gene. The rearrangement uses TRBV28 and TRBJ2-1, with D possibly being TRBD1 (6 bases). The CDR3 totals 13 residues. Germline loops: CDR1 MDHEN, CDR2 SYDVKM. The V and J ends lost 8 bases and 0 bases respectively, with 8 bases between them. CDR3 DNA, as far as it was read: TGTGCCAGCGGACAGCGCTCCTACAATGAG. This translates into CASGQRSYNE. From start to end, the CDR3 is CASGQRSYNEQFF.